A selection of T cell receptor beta chains follows, all from one sample in a study of blood T cell repertoires in COVID-19. The protocol was immunoSEQ multiplex PCR, while the TCRdb copy is restricted to in-frame clones and leaves out a portion. This sample has about 240,000 clones, with approximately 91% found just once. Sequenced sample: peripheral blood. The receptors stem from a young woman with acute or convalescent COVID-19. Each CDR3 is given with its conserved first and last residue. The order of the fields is D gene, J gene, clone size, V gene, CDR3 protein, CDR3 DNA. D genes are given only for firm matches. The size field is filled for only some rows; it gives once, few, many or a size class.

.	TRBJ2-7	.	TRBV6-5	CASSVWRGEQYF	TGTGCCAGCTCAGTCTGGCGCGGCGAGCAGTACTTC
TRBD2	TRBJ2-1	.	TRBV19	CASSMGLAGGYNEQFF	TGTGCCAGTAGTATGGGACTAGCGGGGGGGTACAATGAGCAGTTCTTC
TRBD2	TRBJ2-1	.	TRBV9	CASSVGTSLFF	TGTGCCAGCAGCGTAGGGACTAGCCTGTTCTTC
.	TRBJ1-1	.	TRBV27	CASSTGSIAEAFF	TGTGCCTCCTCGACAGGTTCGATAGCTGAAGCTTTCTTT
TRBD2	TRBJ2-5	.	TRBV27	CASSIAGVSETQYF	TGTGCCAGCAGCATAGCGGGAGTCTCAGAGACCCAGTACTTC
TRBD1	TRBJ1-2	.	TRBV7-9	CASISGTANYGYTF	TGTGCCAGCATCTCGGGGACAGCTAACTATGGCTACACCTTC
.	TRBJ1-6	once	TRBV6-2/TRBV6-3	CASSYWGRNSPLHF	TGTGCCAGCAGTTATTGGGGGCGGAATTCACCCCTCCACTTT
.	TRBJ2-3	.	TRBV3-1/TRBV3-2	CASSQDVNRHTDTQYF	TGTGCCAGCAGCCAAGATGTGAACAGACACACAGATACGCAGTATTTT
.	TRBJ2-7	.	TRBV7-7	CASSLAPDNEQYF	TGTGCCAGCAGCTTAGCTCCGGACAACGAGCAGTACTTC
TRBD2	TRBJ2-7	.	TRBV15	CATSTGLAGFEQYF	TGTGCCACCAGTACGGGACTAGCGGGATTCGAGCAGTACTTC
.	TRBJ1-2	once	TRBV11-3	CASSTRSAYGYTF	TGTGCCAGCAGCACGAGAAGCGCCTATGGCTACACCTTC